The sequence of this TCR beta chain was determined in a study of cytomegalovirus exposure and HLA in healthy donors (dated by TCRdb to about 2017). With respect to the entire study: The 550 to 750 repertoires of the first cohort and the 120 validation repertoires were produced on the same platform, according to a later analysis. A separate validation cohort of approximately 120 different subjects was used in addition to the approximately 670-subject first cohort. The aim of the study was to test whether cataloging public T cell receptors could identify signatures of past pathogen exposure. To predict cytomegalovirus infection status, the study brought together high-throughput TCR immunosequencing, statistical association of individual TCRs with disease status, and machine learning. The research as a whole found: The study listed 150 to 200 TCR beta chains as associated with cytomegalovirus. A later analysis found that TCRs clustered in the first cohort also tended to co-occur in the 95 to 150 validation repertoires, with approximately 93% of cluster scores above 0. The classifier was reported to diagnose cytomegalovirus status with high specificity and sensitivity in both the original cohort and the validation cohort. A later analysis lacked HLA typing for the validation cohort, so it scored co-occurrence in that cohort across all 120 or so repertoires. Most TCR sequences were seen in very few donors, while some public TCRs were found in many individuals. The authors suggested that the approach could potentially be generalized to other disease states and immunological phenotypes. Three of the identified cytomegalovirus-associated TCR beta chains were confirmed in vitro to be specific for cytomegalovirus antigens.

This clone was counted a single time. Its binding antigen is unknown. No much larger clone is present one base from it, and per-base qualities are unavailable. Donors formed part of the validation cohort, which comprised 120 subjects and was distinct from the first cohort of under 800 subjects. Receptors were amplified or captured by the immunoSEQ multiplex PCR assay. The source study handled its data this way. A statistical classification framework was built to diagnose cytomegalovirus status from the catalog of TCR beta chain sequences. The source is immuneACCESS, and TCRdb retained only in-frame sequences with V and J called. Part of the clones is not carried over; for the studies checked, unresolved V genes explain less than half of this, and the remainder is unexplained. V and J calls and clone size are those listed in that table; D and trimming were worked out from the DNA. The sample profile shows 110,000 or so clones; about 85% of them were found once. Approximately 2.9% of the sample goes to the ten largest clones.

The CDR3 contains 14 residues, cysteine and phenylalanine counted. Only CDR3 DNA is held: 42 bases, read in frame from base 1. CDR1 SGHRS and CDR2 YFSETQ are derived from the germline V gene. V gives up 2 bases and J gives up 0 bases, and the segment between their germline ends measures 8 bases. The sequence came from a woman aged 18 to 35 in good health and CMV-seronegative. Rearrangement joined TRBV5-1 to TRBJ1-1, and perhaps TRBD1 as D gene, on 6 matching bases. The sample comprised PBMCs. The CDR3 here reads CASSLTGLNTEAFF. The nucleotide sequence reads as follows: TGCGCCAGCAGCTTAACAGGGTTGAACACTGAAGCTTTCTTT.